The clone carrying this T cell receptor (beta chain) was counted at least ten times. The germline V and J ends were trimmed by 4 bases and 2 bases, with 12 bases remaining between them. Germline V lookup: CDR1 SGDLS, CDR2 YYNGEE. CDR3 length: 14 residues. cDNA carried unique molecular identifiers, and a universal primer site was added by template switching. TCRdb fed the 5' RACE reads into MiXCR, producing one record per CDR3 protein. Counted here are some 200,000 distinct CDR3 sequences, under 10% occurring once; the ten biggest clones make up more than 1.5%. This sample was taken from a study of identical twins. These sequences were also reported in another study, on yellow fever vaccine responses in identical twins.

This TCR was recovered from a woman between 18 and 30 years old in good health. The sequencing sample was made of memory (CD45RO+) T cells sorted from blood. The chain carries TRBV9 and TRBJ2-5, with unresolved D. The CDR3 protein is CASSSVNLQETQYF. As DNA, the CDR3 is TGTGCCAGCAGCTCCGTAAACTTACAAGAGACCCAGTACTTC.